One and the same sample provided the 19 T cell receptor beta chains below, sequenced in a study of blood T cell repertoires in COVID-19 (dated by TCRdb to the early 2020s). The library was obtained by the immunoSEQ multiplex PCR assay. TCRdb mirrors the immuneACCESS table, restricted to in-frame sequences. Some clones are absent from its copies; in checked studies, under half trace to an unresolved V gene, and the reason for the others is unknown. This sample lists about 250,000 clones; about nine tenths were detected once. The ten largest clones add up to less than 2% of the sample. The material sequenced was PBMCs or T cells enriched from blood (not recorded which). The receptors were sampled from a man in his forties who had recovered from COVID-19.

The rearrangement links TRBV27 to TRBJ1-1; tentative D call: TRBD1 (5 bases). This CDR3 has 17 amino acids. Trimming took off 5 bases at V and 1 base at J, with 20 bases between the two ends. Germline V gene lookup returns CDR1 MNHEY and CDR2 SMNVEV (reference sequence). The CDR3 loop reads CASSPRQPPFSNTEAFF. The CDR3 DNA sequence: TGTGCCAGCAGTCCAAGACAGCCACCCTTTTCGAACACTGAAGCTTTCTTT.

The CDR3 here is CASNFRGWNSPLHF. The CDR3 nucleotides are TGTGCCTCGAACTTCAGAGGATGGAATTCACCCCTCCACTTT. The chain has TRBV30 and TRBJ1-6; D unresolved. From germline, CDR1 is GTSNPN and CDR2 SVGIG (reference sequence). The CDR3 contains 14 residues. Trimming took off 7 bases at V and 7 bases at J, with 17 bases between the two ends.

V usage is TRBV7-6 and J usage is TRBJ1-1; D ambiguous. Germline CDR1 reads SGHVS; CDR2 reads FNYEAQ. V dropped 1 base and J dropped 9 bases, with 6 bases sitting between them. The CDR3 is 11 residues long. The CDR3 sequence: CASSLGHKAFF. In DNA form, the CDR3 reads TGTGCCAGCAGCTTAGGACACAAAGCTTTCTTT. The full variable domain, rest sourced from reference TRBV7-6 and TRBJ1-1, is GAGVSQSPRYKVTKRGQDVALRCDPISGHVSLYWYRQALGQGPEFLTYFNYEAQQDKSGLPNDRFSAERPEGSISTLTIQRTEQRDSAMYRCASSLGHKAFFGQGTRLTVV.

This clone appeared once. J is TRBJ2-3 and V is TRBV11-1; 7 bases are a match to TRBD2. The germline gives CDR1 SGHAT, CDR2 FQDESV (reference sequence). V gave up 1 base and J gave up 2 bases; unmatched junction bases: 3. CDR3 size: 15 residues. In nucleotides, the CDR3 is TGTGCCAGCAGCTTAGAAAGCGGGAACACAGATACGCAGTATTTT. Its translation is CASSLESGNTDTQYF.

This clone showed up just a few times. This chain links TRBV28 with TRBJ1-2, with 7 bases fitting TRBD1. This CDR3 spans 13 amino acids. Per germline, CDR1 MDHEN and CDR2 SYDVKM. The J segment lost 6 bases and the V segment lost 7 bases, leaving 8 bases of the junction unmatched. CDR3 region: CASKTTGWDGYTF. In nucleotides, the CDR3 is TGTGCCAGCAAAACGACAGGGTGGGATGGCTACACCTTC.

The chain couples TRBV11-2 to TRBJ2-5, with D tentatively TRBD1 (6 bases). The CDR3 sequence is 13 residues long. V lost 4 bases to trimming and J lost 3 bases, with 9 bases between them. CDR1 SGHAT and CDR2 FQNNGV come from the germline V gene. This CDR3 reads CASSSRTEETQYF. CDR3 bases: TGTGCCAGCAGCTCCAGGACAGAAGAGACCCAGTACTTC.

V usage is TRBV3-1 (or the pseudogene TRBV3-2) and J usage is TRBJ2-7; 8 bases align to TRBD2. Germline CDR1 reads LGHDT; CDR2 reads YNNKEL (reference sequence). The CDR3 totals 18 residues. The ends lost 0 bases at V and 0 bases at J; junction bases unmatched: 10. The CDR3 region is CASSQDVLAVRSSYEQYF. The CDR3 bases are TGTGCCAGCAGCCAAGACGTACTAGCGGTTAGGAGCTCCTACGAGCAGTACTTC.

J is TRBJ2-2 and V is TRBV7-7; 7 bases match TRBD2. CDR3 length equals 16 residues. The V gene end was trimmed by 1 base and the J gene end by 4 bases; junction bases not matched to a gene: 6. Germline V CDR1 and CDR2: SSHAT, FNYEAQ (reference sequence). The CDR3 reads CASSLVSGGGTGELFF. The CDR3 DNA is TGTGCCAGCAGCTTAGTCTCGGGAGGCGGCACCGGGGAGCTGTTTTTT.

The CDR3 loop reads CASSRGGLEQYF. The CDR3 bases are TGTGCCAGTAGTAGGGGAGGCCTCGAGCAGTACTTC. This chain uses TRBV19 with TRBJ2-7; D is possibly TRBD2 (6 bases). CDR1 LNHDA and CDR2 SQIVND come from the germline V gene (reference sequence). This CDR3 has 12 residues. Trimming shortened V by 4 bases and J by 6 bases, and 10 bases separated the two germline ends.

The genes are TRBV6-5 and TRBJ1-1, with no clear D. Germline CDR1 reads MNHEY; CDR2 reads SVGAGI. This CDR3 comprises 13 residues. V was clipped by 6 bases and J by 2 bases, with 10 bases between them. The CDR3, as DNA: TGTGCCAGCAGCGCAACAGCTAACACTGAAGCTTTCTTT. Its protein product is CASSATANTEAFF.

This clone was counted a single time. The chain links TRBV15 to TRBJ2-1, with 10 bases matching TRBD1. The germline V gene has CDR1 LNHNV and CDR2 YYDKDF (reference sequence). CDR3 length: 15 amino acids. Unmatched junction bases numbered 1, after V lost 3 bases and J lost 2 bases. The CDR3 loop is CATSRGQGTYNEQFF. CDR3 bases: TGTGCCACCAGCAGGGGACAGGGGACCTACAATGAGCAGTTCTTC.

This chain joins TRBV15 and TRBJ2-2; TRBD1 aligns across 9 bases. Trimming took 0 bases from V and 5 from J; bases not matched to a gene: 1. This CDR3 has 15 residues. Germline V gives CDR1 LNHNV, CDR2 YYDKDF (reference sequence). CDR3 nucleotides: TGTGCCACCAGCAGAGAGGACAGGGGTACCGGGGAGCTGTTTTTT. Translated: CATSREDRGTGELFF.

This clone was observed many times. CDR3 protein: CASSPQADYKRSQYF. CDR3 bases: TGTGCCAGCAGTCCACAAGCGGATTACAAGAGATCCCAGTACTTC. The chain uses TRBV27 and TRBJ2-5; D is possibly TRBD2 (5 bases). Germline CDR1 is MNHEY and CDR2 is SMNVEV (reference sequence). The CDR3 runs to 15 residues. Trimming took off 5 bases at V and 9 bases at J, with 22 bases between the two ends.

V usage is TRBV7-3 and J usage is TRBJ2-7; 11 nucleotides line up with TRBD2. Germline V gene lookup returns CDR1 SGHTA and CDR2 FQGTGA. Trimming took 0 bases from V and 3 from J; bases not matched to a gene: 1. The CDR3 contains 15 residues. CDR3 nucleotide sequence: TGTGCCAGCAGCTTAACGACTAGCGGGGACTACGAGCAGTACTTC. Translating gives CASSLTTSGDYEQYF.

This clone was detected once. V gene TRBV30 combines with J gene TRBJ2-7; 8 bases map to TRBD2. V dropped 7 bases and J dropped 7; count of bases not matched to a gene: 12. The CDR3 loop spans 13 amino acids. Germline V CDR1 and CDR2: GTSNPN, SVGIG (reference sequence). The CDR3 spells CASSGTRRGEQYF. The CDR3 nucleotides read TGTGCCTCATCCGGGACTAGACGGGGGGAGCAGTACTTC.

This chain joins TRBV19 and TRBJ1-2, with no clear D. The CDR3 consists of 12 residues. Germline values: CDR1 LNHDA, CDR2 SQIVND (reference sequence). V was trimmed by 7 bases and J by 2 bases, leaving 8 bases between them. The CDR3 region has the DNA TGTGCCAGTAAGCGGAGGAACTATGGCTACACCTTC. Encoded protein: CASKRRNYGYTF. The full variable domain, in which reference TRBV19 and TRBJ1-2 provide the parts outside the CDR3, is DGGITQSPKYLFRKEGQNVTLSCEQNLNHDAMYWYRQDPGQGLRLIYYSQIVNDFQKGDIAEGYSVSREKKESFPLTVTSAQKNPTAFYLCASKRRNYGYTFGSGTRLTVV.

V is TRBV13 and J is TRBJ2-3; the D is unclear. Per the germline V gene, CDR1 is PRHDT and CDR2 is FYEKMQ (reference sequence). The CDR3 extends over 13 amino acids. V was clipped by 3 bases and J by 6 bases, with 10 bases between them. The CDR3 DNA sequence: TGTGCCAGCAGCTTGCCAGGCATCGATACGCAGTATTTT. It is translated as CASSLPGIDTQYF. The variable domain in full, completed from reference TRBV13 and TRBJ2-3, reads AAGVIQSPRHLIKEKRETATLKCYPIPRHDTVYWYQQGPGQDPQFLISFYEKMQSDKGSIPDRFSAQQFSDYHSELNMSSLELGDSALYFCASSLPGIDTQYFGPGTRLTVL.

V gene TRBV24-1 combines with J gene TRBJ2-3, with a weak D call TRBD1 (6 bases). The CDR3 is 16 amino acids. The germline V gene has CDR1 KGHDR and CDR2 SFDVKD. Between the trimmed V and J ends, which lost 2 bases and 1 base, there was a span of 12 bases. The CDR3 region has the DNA TGTGCCACCAGTGATTATGGACAGAAAGGCACAGATACGCAGTATTTT. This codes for CATSDYGQKGTDTQYF.

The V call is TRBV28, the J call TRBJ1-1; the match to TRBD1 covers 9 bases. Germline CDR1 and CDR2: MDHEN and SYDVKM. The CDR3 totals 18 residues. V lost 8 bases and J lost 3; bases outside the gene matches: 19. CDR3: CASPPPGTGFLRDTEAFF. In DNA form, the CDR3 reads TGTGCCAGCCCCCCCCCAGGGACAGGGTTCTTGAGGGACACTGAAGCTTTCTTT. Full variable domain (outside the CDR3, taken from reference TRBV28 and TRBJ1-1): DVKVTQSSRYLVKRTGEKVFLECVQDMDHENMFWYRQDPGLGLRLIYFSYDVKMKEKGDIPEGYSVSREKKERFSLILESASTNQTSMYLCASPPPGTGFLRDTEAFFGQGTRLTVV.